This TCR beta chain was captured by sequencing in a study of T-cell reconstitution after alpha-beta-depleted transplantation in children. Study findings and constraints: Roughly two months post-transplant, alpha-beta T cells reportedly originated from several hundred graft clones that had expanded. Among T cells one year after transplant, newly produced cells accounted for most counts and diversity. Surviving recipient T cells and thymic progenitors accounted for the high day-60 TCRbeta diversity observed in some patients.

This clonotype was counted ten times or more. What it recognizes is unknown. Researchers prepared the TCRbeta library using unique molecular identifiers, the study reports. TCRdb processed the PCR reads anew with MiXCR; each CDR3 protein has one entry. The top ten hold just over 5.5% of the sample, which has roughly 200,000 distinct CDR3 sequences, roughly 7.1% seen once. Germline loops: CDR1 LGHNA, CDR2 YSLEER. This CDR3 is 14 amino acids long. V lost 1 base to trimming and J lost 6 bases, with 13 bases between them. Sample: PBMCs, taken before TCRalphabeta/CD19-depleted stem cell transplant. The TCR sequence derives from a boy aged 2 to 10 with acute lymphoblastic leukemia, due to receive a stem cell transplant. This chain uses TRBV4-3 with TRBJ2-7, with D uncertain. CDR3 region: CASSQASRFGEQYF. The CDR3 DNA reads as TGCGCCAGCAGCCAAGCAAGTCGGTTCGGCGAGCAGTACTTC.